What follows are 30 T cell receptor beta chains derived from one specimen sequenced in a study of blood T cell repertoires in COVID-19. The repertoire was sequenced with immunoSEQ multiplex PCR; TCRdb's copy has only in-frame clones and lacks some. The top ten clones hold 11% of a sample with around 70,000 clones, about nine tenths of them seen once. The source material was peripheral blood. These receptors were collected from a young woman with acute or convalescent COVID-19.

The chain couples TRBV7-6 to TRBJ2-7; D is possibly TRBD2 (6 bases). From germline, CDR1 is SGHVS and CDR2 FNYEAQ. CDR3 length: 12 amino acids. Trimming left V 9 bases short and J 1 base short, with 10 bases between. DNA for the CDR3: TGTGCCAGAGCAGGGAGGTCCTACGAGCAGTACTTC. It translates to CARAGRSYEQYF.

The genes are TRBV3-1 (or the pseudogene TRBV3-2) and TRBJ2-1, with 7 bases lining up with TRBD1. The CDR3 extends over 15 amino acids. Unmatched junction bases numbered 8, after V lost 3 bases and J lost 6 bases. Germline CDR1 is LGHDT and CDR2 is YNNKEL (reference sequence). The CDR3 region is CASSQATGVGNEQFF. In DNA, the CDR3 is TGTGCCAGCAGCCAGGCCACAGGGGTTGGCAATGAGCAGTTCTTC.

The V call is TRBV5-4, the J call TRBJ1-1; D is possibly TRBD1 (6 bases). The CDR3 has 14 amino acids. The V end lost 3 bases, the J end lost 0 bases, and 9 bases lay between the germline ends. Looked up from germline, CDR1 is SGHNT and CDR2 is YYREEE (reference sequence). The DNA for the CDR3 is TGTGCCAGCAGCTCACAGGGAATGAACACTGAAGCTTTCTTT. Protein: CASSSQGMNTEAFF.

The chain couples TRBV19 to TRBJ1-4; the D gene is possibly TRBD1 (6 bases). V was shortened by 3 bases and J by 3 bases, with 8 bases between the two germline ends. CDR3 size: 14 residues. Germline CDR1 and CDR2: LNHDA and SQIVND (reference sequence). CDR3 residues: CASSISGANEKLFF. CDR3 nucleotide sequence: TGTGCCAGTAGTATTTCAGGGGCTAATGAAAAACTGTTTTTT.

The chain recombines TRBV3-1 (or the pseudogene TRBV3-2) with TRBJ2-7, with 9 bases matching TRBD2. After removal of 4 bases from V and 0 bases from J, the junction contained 4 bases not matched to a gene. Looked up from germline, CDR1 is LGHDT and CDR2 is YNNKEL (reference sequence). This CDR3 contains 15 residues. CDR3 nucleotide sequence: TGTGCCAGCAGCCGGGCGGGGGGGCACTCCTACGAGCAGTACTTC. As protein: CASSRAGGHSYEQYF.

The chain joins TRBV15 to TRBJ1-1; D call uncertain. This CDR3 spans 14 amino acids. The V gene lost 3 bases and the J gene lost 3 bases, with 11 bases spanning the gap. Germline V gives CDR1 LNHNV, CDR2 YYDKDF (reference sequence). CDR3 DNA: TGTGCCACCAGCAGCGCCGGGGTAGACACTGAAGCTTTCTTT. Translated, it gives CATSSAGVDTEAFF.

The V gene is TRBV9, the J gene TRBJ1-1; a possible D gene is TRBD1 (6 bases). V lost 4 bases, J lost 0 bases, and 10 bases lay in between. This CDR3 region has 14 residues. Germline-derived CDR1 and CDR2 are SGDLS and YYNGEE. Here the CDR3 reads CASSLRQVNTEAFF. CDR3 coding DNA: TGTGCCAGCAGCTTAAGACAGGTGAACACTGAAGCTTTCTTT.

The CDR3 DNA follows: TGTGCCACCCTGGGACAGGGGGCCAACTATGGCTACACCTTC. Translation: CATLGQGANYGYTF. V gene TRBV28 combines with J gene TRBJ1-2; 12 nucleotides line up with TRBD1. After removal of 10 bases from V and 2 bases from J, the junction contained 5 bases not matched to a gene. Germline V CDR1 and CDR2: MDHEN, SYDVKM. This CDR3 is built from 14 residues.

Turning to this clone: One junction end does not reproduce the germline sequence, and a read error may be involved. The chain recombines TRBV4-1 with TRBJ2-7; 8 nucleotides match TRBD1. This CDR3 is 15 amino acids long. Germline V gene sequence: CDR1 MGHRA, CDR2 YSYEKL. As DNA, the CDR3 is TGCGCCAGCAGTCAAGGTCAGGGGGCTTTCTACGAGCAGTACTTC. It is translated as CASSQGQGAFYEQYF.

The chain links TRBV2 to TRBJ1-1, with TRBD1 as a possible D gene (5 bases). In germline, CDR1 is SNHLY, CDR2 FYNNEI. The CDR3 spans 12 residues. Trimming took off 7 bases at V and 3 bases at J, with 9 bases between the two ends. DNA for the CDR3: TGTGCCAGCATGGGGGGGGACACTGAAGCTTTCTTT. Translation: CASMGGDTEAFF.

The J gene is TRBJ1-2, the V gene TRBV19; tentative D call: TRBD1 (6 bases). The CDR3 runs to 14 residues. Germline V gene sequence: CDR1 LNHDA, CDR2 SQIVND (reference sequence). V lost 5 bases, J lost 2 bases, and 12 bases lay in between. The CDR3 sequence is CASSLRGRNYGYTF. The CDR3 DNA is TGTGCCAGTAGTTTGCGGGGGCGCAACTATGGCTACACCTTC.

The chain links TRBV6-5 to TRBJ1-4; TRBD1 aligns across 11 bases. In germline, CDR1 is MNHEY, CDR2 SVGAGI. Trimming at V came to 6 bases and at J to 3 bases, leaving 3 bases not matched to a gene. This CDR3 region has 15 residues. CDR3 nucleotides: TGTGCCAGCAGGGGGACAGGGGGGGCTAATGAAAAACTGTTTTTT. It translates to CASRGTGGANEKLFF.

This clone has just one count. The V call is TRBV10-2, the J call TRBJ1-4; D not certain. The V gene lost 4 bases and the J gene lost 0 bases, with 12 bases spanning the gap. The germline V gene encodes CDR1 WSHSY and CDR2 SAAADI. The CDR3 runs 16 residues. Here the CDR3 DNA reads TGCGCCAGCAGTGGTTCCAGGCGGGCAACTAATGAAAAACTGTTTTTT. Its translation is CASSGSRRATNEKLFF.

The V call is TRBV7-9, the J call TRBJ2-5, with TRBD1 as a possible D gene (6 bases). CDR1 SEHNR and CDR2 FQNEAQ come from the germline V gene (reference sequence). The germline V and J ends were trimmed by 5 bases and 3 bases, with 10 bases remaining between them. CDR3 length equals 13 residues. As DNA, the CDR3 is TGTGCCAGCAGCCTGGGACATGAAGAGACCCAGTACTTC. Translation gives CASSLGHEETQYF.

This chain uses TRBV7-8 with TRBJ1-1; 12 bases agree with TRBD1. Germline lookup yields CDR1 SGHVS and CDR2 FQNEAQ. This CDR3 is built from 16 residues. The V gene end was trimmed by 4 bases and the J gene end by 3 bases; junction bases not matched to a gene: 6. The CDR3 DNA follows: TGTGCCAGCAGCTCCGGGACAGGGGGCGCGTACACTGAAGCTTTCTTT. It specifies CASSSGTGGAYTEAFF.

The J gene is TRBJ1-2, the V gene TRBV29-1, with 11 nucleotides matching TRBD1. J gave up 8 bases and V 5 bases, and 4 bases lay outside the gene matches. The V gene's germline CDR1 is SQVTM and CDR2 ANQGSEA. CDR3 length: 12 amino acids. The CDR3 protein is CSVRGQGGGYTF. DNA for the CDR3: TGCAGCGTTAGGGGACAGGGGGGCGGCTACACCTTC.

V gene TRBV5-1 combines with J gene TRBJ1-1; the match to TRBD1 covers 8 bases. The CDR3 is made up of 16 amino acids. V dropped 0 bases and J dropped 4; count of bases not matched to a gene: 8. CDR1 and CDR2 (germline): SGHRS, YFSETQ. The CDR3 here is CASSLAGTGLVTEAFF. Written as DNA, the CDR3 is TGCGCCAGCAGCTTGGCCGGGACAGGTTTAGTCACTGAAGCTTTCTTT. The complete variable domain, with remaining parts taken from reference TRBV5-1 and TRBJ1-1, reads KAGVTQTPRYLIKTRGQQVTLSCSPISGHRSVSWYQQTPGQGLQFLFEYFSETQRNKGNFPGRFSGRQFSNSRSEMNVSTLELGDSALYLCASSLAGTGLVTEAFFGQGTRLTVV.

The chain carries TRBV4-1 and TRBJ1-2, with TRBD1 identical over 7 bases. There are 19 residues in the CDR3. The V and J ends lost 2 bases and 2 bases, in that order; junction bases with no gene match: 17. CDR1 and CDR2 (germline): MGHRA, YSYEKL. DNA of the CDR3: TGCGCCAGCAGCCAACCCCGACAGGGTCCCACAGCAAAGAACTATGGCTACACCTTC. Its protein is CASSQPRQGPTAKNYGYTF.

V usage is TRBV27 and J usage is TRBJ2-7, with 10 bases fitting TRBD2. There are 14 residues in the CDR3. J gave up 4 bases and V 6 bases, and 6 bases lay outside the gene matches. Germline lookup yields CDR1 MNHEY and CDR2 SMNVEV (reference sequence). Here the CDR3 DNA reads TGTGCCAGCAGAGCAAGCGGGGGGGCGTACGAGCAGTACTTC. It encodes CASRASGGAYEQYF.

The chain links TRBV7-8 to TRBJ1-2; D uncertain. V was cut by 5 bases and J by 0 bases, with 7 bases left in between. The CDR3 is 13 residues long. Per the germline V gene, CDR1 is SGHVS and CDR2 is FQNEAQ. CDR3 DNA: TGTGCCAGCAGCCGATCTACTAACTATGGCTACACCTTC. Amino acid sequence: CASSRSTNYGYTF.

This clone was found once. The V call is TRBV9, the J call TRBJ2-1, with a possible D match to TRBD2 (5 bases). CDR3 size: 16 residues. Germline assignment: CDR1 SGDLS and CDR2 YYNGEE. Trimming pared 3 bases from V and 4 bases from J, leaving 17 bases between. CDR3 residues: CASSEGPGGSYNEQFF. The CDR3 DNA follows: TGTGCCAGCAGCGAGGGCCCCGGCGGGTCTTACAATGAGCAGTTCTTC.

The chain employs TRBV9 and TRBJ2-3, with 10 nucleotides matching TRBD2. Per the germline V gene, CDR1 is SGDLS and CDR2 is YYNGEE. V shed 0 bases, J shed 0 bases, and the junction held 10 bases outside the gene matches. This CDR3 is 19 amino acids long. The CDR3 is CASSVVAASGGLSTDTQYF. The CDR3 DNA reads TGTGCCAGCAGCGTAGTGGCGGCTAGCGGGGGTCTCAGCACAGATACGCAGTATTTT.

The chain employs TRBV2 and TRBJ2-3; 8 bases match TRBD2. CDR3 size: 15 residues. The V segment lost 5 bases and the J segment 1 base; nucleotides outside the gene matches: 5. From germline, CDR1 is SNHLY and CDR2 FYNNEI. CDR3 sequence: CASSPGLEGTDTQYF. In nucleotides, the CDR3 is TGTGCCAGCAGTCCGGGACTAGAAGGCACAGATACGCAGTATTTT.

The rearrangement uses TRBV4-2 and TRBJ2-1; 14 nucleotides match TRBD2. The CDR3 runs 16 residues. V lost 4 bases to trimming and J lost 10 bases; unmatched junction nucleotides: 9. Germline V gene sequence: CDR1 LGHNA, CDR2 YNFKEQ. CDR3 region: CASSPSMTSGGAEQFF. Written as DNA, the CDR3 is TGTGCCAGCAGCCCTTCCATGACTAGCGGGGGGGCGGAGCAGTTCTTC.

This chain joins TRBV13 and TRBJ2-2, with 8 positions matching TRBD1. CDR1 PRHDT and CDR2 FYEKMQ come from the germline V gene (reference sequence). Unmatched junction bases numbered 8, after V lost 6 bases and J lost 8 bases. This CDR3 comprises 14 residues. CDR3 in amino acids: CASREKDRAGELFF. CDR3 DNA sequence: TGTGCCAGCAGAGAGAAGGACAGGGCGGGGGAGCTGTTTTTT.

The rearrangement uses TRBV19 and TRBJ1-1, with D perhaps matching TRBD1 (5 bases). CDR3 length: 15 amino acids. V dropped 2 bases and J dropped 4 bases, with 14 bases sitting between them. The germline V gene has CDR1 LNHDA and CDR2 SQIVND (reference sequence). CDR3 DNA sequence: TGTGCCAGTAGTATAATTTTCTCCACAGGCACTGAAGCTTTCTTT. It translates to CASSIIFSTGTEAFF.

The chain joins TRBV20-1 to TRBJ1-1; 9 bases map to TRBD1. Germline assignment: CDR1 DFQATT and CDR2 SNEGSKA (reference sequence). J lost 6 bases, V lost 6 bases, and 2 bases had no gene match. The length of the CDR3 is 11 residues. The CDR3 bases are TGCAGTGCACGACAGGGGGCTGAAGCTTTCTTT. Residues: CSARQGAEAFF.

The chain combines TRBV18 with TRBJ2-5; D is ambiguous. The CDR3 is 12 amino acids. CDR1 is KGHSH and CDR2 is LQKENI in the germline V gene. V was shortened by 4 bases and J by 0 bases, with 3 bases between the two germline ends. The CDR3 loop is CASSLNQETQYF. As DNA, the CDR3 is TGTGCCAGCTCACTCAACCAAGAGACCCAGTACTTC.

This rearrangement joins TRBV7-2 to TRBJ2-7; the D gene is possibly TRBD1 (6 bases). This CDR3 spans 14 amino acids. Trimming took 6 bases from V and 4 from J, leaving 16 bases between them. Per the germline V gene, CDR1 is SGHTA and CDR2 is FQGNSA. The CDR3 sequence: CASSRTGQIYEQYF. CDR3 DNA: TGTGCCAGCAGTAGAACGGGACAAATTTACGAGCAGTACTTC.

In its sample, this clone was seen once. J is TRBJ2-3 and V is TRBV10-1; a possible D gene is TRBD1 (5 bases). Germline CDR1 and CDR2: WNHNN and SYGVQD (reference sequence). With 6 bases removed from V and 5 bases from J, the gap between germline ends came to 12 bases. The CDR3 totals 13 residues. The CDR3 spells CASSAGFVDTQYF. For the CDR3, the DNA is TGCGCCAGCAGCGCAGGGTTTGTAGATACGCAGTATTTT.